Shown below are 11 T cell receptor beta chains from a single sample sequenced in a study of T cells in Graves' hyperthyroidism and ophthalmopathy. RNA transcripts gave rise to amplified TCR beta CDR3 regions. The HTBI primer set was used in a first-round RT-PCR of the TCR CDR3. One entry per CDR3 protein results from TCRdb running MiXCR on the multiplex PCR reads. The sample holds 340,000 or so distinct CDR3 sequences, 15% to 20% seen once. The specimen was blood. These receptor sequences come from a man aged 30-40 years with Graves' hyperthyroidism.

This clonotype occurred many times. The V gene is TRBV3-1, the J gene TRBJ1-4, with 7 bases identical to TRBD1. With 4 bases clipped from V and 8 bases from J, the junction kept 7 bases outside the gene matches. The V gene's germline CDR1 is LGHDT and CDR2 YNNKEL (reference sequence). The CDR3 totals 14 residues. CDR3 sequence (DNA): TGTGCCAGCAGCCCTGACAGGGTGGACGAAAAACTGTTTTTT. Encoded protein: CASSPDRVDEKLFF.

The chain employs TRBV28 and TRBJ2-1; 13 nucleotides agree with TRBD2. V shed 5 bases and J 6 bases; nucleotides not matched to a gene: 4. This CDR3 is built from 15 residues. Germline V lookup: CDR1 MDHEN, CDR2 SYDVKM. This CDR3 reads CASSRGLAGINEQFF. In nucleotides, the CDR3 is TGTGCCAGCAGTCGGGGACTAGCGGGAATCAATGAGCAGTTCTTC.

V and J are TRBV14 and TRBJ2-5; the D call may be TRBD1 or TRBD2 (5 bases each). V was cut by 1 base and J by 5 bases, with 17 bases left in between. The CDR3 is made up of 16 amino acids. CDR1 is SGHDN, CDR2 FVKESK, per germline. The CDR3 is CASSQVRGLVRETQYF. CDR3 bases: TGTGCCAGCAGCCAAGTGAGGGGCTTGGTAAGGGAGACCCAGTACTTC.

The chain's CDR3 is CASRPPQTSGRAGEQFF. CDR3 DNA sequence: TGTGCCAGCAGGCCCCCACAGACTAGCGGAAGAGCGGGGGAGCAGTTCTTC. The V call is TRBV6-2 or TRBV6-3, the J call TRBJ2-1, with 9 nucleotides matching TRBD2. CDR1 and CDR2 (germline): MNHEY, SVGEGT. The CDR3 totals 17 residues. After removal of 6 bases from V and 10 bases from J, the junction contained 19 bases not matched to a gene.

This clonotype appeared many times. This CDR3 is CASSPIPGTALMLAKNIQYF. CDR3 nucleotides: TGTGCCAGCAGCCCAATTCCCGGGACAGCGTTAATGTTAGCCAAAAACATTCAGTACTTC. The chain uses TRBV7-9 and TRBJ2-4, with 7 bases matching TRBD1. Germline V CDR1 and CDR2: SEHNR, FQNEAQ (reference sequence). The CDR3 loop spans 20 amino acids. V trimming: 5 bases; J trimming: 0 bases; junction bases outside the gene matches: 19. The variable domain in full, completed from reference TRBV7-9 and TRBJ2-4, reads DTGVSQNPRHKITKRGQNVTFRCDPISEHNRLYWYRQTLGQGPEFLTYFQNEAQLEKSRLLSDRFSAERPKGSFSTLEIQRTEQGDSAMYLCASSPIPGTALMLAKNIQYFGAGTRLSVL.

V is TRBV12-3 or TRBV12-4 and J is TRBJ2-7; D unclear. V was cut by 1 base and J by 2 bases, with 12 bases left in between. The CDR3 has 15 residues. The CDR3 sequence is CASSLVADPTYEQYF. CDR3 bases: TGTGCCAGCAGTTTAGTGGCAGACCCTACCTACGAGCAGTACTTC.

The chain uses TRBV4-2 and TRBJ2-2; TRBD2 agrees at 14 bases. Per germline, CDR1 LGHNA and CDR2 YNFKEQ. This CDR3 region has 19 residues. The trim removed 4 bases at V and 0 bases at J, leaving 7 bases unmatched. In DNA form, the CDR3 reads TGTGCCAGCAGCCGAAGGACTAGCGGGAGGACAACGAACACCGGGGAGCTGTTTTTT. Residues: CASSRRTSGRTTNTGELFF.

The rearrangement joins TRBV6-1 to TRBJ2-1, with 8 bases lining up with TRBD2. The CDR3 runs to 16 residues. V shed 0 bases and J 6 bases; nucleotides not matched to a gene: 7. Germline lookup yields CDR1 MNHNS and CDR2 SASEGT. Written as DNA, the CDR3 is TGTGCCAGCAGTGAAGCAGAACTAGCGGTCGGCAATGAGCAGTTCTTC. Translating gives CASSEAELAVGNEQFF.

In this sample, this clonotype turned up many times. The chain uses TRBV20-1 and TRBJ2-1, with 14 bases matching TRBD2. This CDR3 is 14 amino acids long. Germline assignment: CDR1 DFQATT and CDR2 SNEGSKA (reference sequence). After removal of 3 bases from V and 10 bases from J, the junction contained 5 bases not matched to a gene. The CDR3 region is CSASFGTSGREQFF. DNA of the CDR3: TGCAGTGCTAGTTTCGGGACTAGCGGGAGAGAGCAGTTCTTC.

About this clonotype: Compared with germline, one end of the junction differs, possibly owing to a read error. The chain is built from TRBV5-1 and TRBJ1-1, with TRBD1 as a possible D gene (5 bases). This CDR3 is built from 18 residues. Germline V gene sequence: CDR1 SGHRS, CDR2 YFSETQ. In DNA, the CDR3 is TGCGCCAGCAGCTTGGACTGGGGGACCGCCCTCCCGAGAACTGGAGCTTTCTTT. It is translated as CASSLDWGTALPRTGAFF.

Ten or more counts support this clonotype. This chain connects TRBV12-3 or TRBV12-4 to TRBJ2-6; D possibly corresponds to TRBD1 (6 bases). V was shortened by 5 bases and J by 0 bases, with 11 bases between the two germline ends. This CDR3 is built from 16 residues. CDR3 loop: CASSLDRHSGANVLTF. The CDR3 DNA sequence: TGTGCCAGCAGTCTAGACAGGCACTCTGGGGCCAACGTCCTGACTTTC.